This is a list of T cell receptor beta chains from one sample in a study of cytomegalovirus exposure and HLA in healthy donors. The assay was immunoSEQ multiplex PCR, and TCRdb's table has in-frame clones only and misses some. Of under 100,000 clones detected, about 70% appear once; the ten largest clones hold 7% to 10%. The material sequenced was PBMCs. All receptors come from a human donor in good health. Each CDR3 is given with its conserved first and last residue.

cdr3_aa: CASSYSWTVNEKLFF
j_call: TRBJ1-4
v_call: TRBV6-6

cdr3_aa: CAISPTGTNSNQPQHF
j_call: TRBJ1-5
v_call: TRBV10-3

cdr3_aa: CASSRAGSETQYF
j_call: TRBJ2-5
v_call: TRBV5-4

cdr3_aa: CASSFRDRGPIGTEAFF
j_call: TRBJ1-1
v_call: TRBV7-6

cdr3_aa: CASSPQAGGAEQYF
j_call: TRBJ2-7
v_call: TRBV10-1

cdr3_aa: CASRPPDRVGGYTF
j_call: TRBJ1-2
v_call: TRBV12-2

cdr3_aa: CASSSQAPGPQGETQYF
j_call: TRBJ2-5
v_call: TRBV7-6

cdr3_aa: CASSLQGDQPQHF
j_call: TRBJ1-5
v_call: TRBV18

cdr3_aa: CASSLKISGVGEQYF
j_call: TRBJ2-7
v_call: TRBV7-9

cdr3_aa: CASSIQTASEQYF
j_call: TRBJ2-7
v_call: TRBV19

cdr3_aa: CASSLYMNTEAFF
j_call: TRBJ1-1
v_call: TRBV5-1

cdr3_aa: CASSPNGPGGLAGVGETQYF
j_call: TRBJ2-5
v_call: TRBV19